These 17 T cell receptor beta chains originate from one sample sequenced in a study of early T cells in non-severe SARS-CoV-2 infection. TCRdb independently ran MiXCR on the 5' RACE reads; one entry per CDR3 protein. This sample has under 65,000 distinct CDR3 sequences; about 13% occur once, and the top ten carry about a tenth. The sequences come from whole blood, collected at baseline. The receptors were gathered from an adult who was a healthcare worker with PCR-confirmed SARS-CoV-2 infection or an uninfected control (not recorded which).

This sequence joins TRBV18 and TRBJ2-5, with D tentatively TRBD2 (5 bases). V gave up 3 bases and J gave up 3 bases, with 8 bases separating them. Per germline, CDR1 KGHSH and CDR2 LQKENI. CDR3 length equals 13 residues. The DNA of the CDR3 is TGTGCCAGCTCACCCGGACTGGAAGAGACCCAGTACTTC. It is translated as CASSPGLEETQYF.

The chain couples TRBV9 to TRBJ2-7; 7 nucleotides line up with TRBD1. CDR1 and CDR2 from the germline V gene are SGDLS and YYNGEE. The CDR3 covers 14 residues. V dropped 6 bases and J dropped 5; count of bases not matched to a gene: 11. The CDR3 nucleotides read TGTGCCAGCACCTTGACAGGGAATCCGAACGAGCAGTACTTC. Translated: CASTLTGNPNEQYF.

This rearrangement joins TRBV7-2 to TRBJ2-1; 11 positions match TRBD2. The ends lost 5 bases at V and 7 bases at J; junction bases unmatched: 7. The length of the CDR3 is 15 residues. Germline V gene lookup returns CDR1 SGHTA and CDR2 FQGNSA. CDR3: CASSLSGRAWNEQFF. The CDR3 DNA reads TGTGCCAGCAGCCTTAGCGGGAGGGCTTGGAATGAGCAGTTCTTC.

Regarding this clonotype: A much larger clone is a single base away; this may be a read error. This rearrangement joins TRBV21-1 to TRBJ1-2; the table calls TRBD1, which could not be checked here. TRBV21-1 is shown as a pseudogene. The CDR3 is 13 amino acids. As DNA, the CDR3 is TGTGCCGGAAACGGGCGGCAATCCTATGGCTACACCTTC. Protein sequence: CAGNGRQSYGYTF.

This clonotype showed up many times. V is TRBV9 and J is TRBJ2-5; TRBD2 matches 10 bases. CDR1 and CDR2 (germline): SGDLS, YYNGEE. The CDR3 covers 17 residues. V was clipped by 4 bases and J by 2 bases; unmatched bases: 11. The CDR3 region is CASSTDPSGGLQETQYF. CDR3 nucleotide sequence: TGTGCCAGCAGCACCGACCCTAGCGGGGGCCTACAAGAGACCCAGTACTTC.

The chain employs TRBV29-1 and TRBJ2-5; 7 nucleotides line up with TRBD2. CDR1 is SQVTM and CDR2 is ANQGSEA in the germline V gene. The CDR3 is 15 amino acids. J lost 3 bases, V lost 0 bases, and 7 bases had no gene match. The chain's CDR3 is CSVEDLGLAEETQYF. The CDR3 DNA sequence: TGCAGCGTTGAAGATCTAGGCCTAGCGGAAGAGACCCAGTACTTC.

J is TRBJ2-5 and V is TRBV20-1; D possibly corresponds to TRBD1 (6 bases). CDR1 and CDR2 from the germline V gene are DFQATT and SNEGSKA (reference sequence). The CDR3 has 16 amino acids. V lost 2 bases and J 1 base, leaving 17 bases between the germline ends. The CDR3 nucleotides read TGCAGTGCTAGATCTTGGGCCAGGGGCATCCAAGAGACCCAGTACTTC. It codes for CSARSWARGIQETQYF.

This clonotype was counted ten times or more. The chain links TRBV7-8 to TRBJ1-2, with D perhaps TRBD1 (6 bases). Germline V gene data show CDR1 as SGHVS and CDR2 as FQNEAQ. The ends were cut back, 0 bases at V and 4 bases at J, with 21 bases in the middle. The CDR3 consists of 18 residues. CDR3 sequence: CASSLANGGGGQGYGYTF. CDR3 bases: TGTGCCAGCAGCTTAGCGAACGGGGGCGGCGGTCAGGGCTATGGCTACACCTTC.

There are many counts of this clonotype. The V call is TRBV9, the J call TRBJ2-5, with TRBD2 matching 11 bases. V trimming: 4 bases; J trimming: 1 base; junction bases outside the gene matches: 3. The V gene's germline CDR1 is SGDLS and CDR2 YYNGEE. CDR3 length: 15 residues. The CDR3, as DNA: TGTGCCAGCAGCACTAGCGGGAGTGTCCAAGAGACCCAGTACTTC. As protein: CASSTSGSVQETQYF.

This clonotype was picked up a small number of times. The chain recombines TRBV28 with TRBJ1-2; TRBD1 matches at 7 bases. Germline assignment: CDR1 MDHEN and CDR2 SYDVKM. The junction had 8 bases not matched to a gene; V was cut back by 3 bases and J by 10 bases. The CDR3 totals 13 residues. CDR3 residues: CASSFPRDSSYTF. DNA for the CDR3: TGTGCCAGCAGTTTCCCCCGGGACAGTTCCTACACCTTC.

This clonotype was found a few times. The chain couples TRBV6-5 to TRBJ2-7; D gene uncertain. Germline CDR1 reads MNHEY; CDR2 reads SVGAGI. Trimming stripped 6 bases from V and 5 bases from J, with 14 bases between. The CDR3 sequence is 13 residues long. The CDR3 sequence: CASSLRSRNEQYF. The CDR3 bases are TGTGCCAGCAGCCTTCGGAGCCGGAACGAGCAGTACTTC.

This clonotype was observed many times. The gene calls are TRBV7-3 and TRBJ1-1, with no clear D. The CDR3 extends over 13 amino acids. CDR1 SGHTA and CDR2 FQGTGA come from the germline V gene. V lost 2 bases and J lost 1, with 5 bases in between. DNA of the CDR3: TGTGCCAGCAGCTTATCCGAGAACACTGAAGCTTTCTTT. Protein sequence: CASSLSENTEAFF.

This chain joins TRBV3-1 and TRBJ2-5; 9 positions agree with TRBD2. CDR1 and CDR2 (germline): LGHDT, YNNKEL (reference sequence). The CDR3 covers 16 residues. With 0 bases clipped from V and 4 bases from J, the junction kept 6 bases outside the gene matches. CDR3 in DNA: TGTGCCAGCAGCCAAGAGGGTACTAGCGGGCGAGAGACCCAGTACTTC. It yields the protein CASSQEGTSGRETQYF.

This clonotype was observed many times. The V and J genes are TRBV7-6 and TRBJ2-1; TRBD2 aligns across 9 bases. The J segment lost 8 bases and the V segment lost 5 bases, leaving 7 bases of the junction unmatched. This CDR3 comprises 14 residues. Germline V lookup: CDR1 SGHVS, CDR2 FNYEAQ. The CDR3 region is CASSATGLAYEQFF. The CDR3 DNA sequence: TGTGCCAGCAGCGCCACGGGACTAGCATATGAGCAGTTCTTC.

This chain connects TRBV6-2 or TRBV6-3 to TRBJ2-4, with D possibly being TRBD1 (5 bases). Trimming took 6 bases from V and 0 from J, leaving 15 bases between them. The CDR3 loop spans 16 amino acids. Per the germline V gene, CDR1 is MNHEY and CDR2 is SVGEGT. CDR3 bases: TGTGCCAGCAGCTCCCGGACAAACCTAGCCAAAAACATTCAGTACTTC. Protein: CASSSRTNLAKNIQYF.

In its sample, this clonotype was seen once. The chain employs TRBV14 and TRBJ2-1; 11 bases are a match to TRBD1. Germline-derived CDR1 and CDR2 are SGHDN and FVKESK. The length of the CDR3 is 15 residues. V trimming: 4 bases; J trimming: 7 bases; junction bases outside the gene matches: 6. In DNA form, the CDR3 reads TGTGCCAGCAGCCTTTGGGACAGGGGGGAAAATGAGCAGTTCTTC. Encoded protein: CASSLWDRGENEQFF.

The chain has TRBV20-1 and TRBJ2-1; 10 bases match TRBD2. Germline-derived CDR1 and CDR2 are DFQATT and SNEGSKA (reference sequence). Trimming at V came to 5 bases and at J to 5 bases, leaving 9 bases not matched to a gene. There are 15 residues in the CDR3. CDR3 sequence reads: CSALRLAGEHNEQFF. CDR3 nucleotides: TGCAGTGCTCTACGGCTAGCGGGGGAACACAATGAGCAGTTCTTC.